This TCR beta chain was found in a study of blood T cell repertoires in COVID-19. Under the authors' procedure: Amplification of reference gene primers provided the estimated nucleated cell counts. The table came from immunoSEQ multiplex PCR; TCRdb's copy has only in-frame clones and leaves some out. The D gene and trimming were derived from the DNA, and the V and J assignments and clone size from that table. The sample comprises approximately 70,000 clones, around 80% of which are singletons, and over 15% rests with the top ten. What was sequenced was peripheral blood. The receptor comes from a human donor in a cohort sampled during active COVID-19.

CDR3 in DNA: TGTGCCAGCAGCTTCAGCGACGAGCAGTACTTC. Its translation: CASSFSDEQYF. The chain has TRBV12-1 and TRBJ2-7; TRBD2, the table's D call, lacks a check against the DNA. TRBV12-1 is an annotated pseudogene. This CDR3 has 11 residues.